Sequencing of this TCR beta chain was carried out in a study of blood T cell repertoires in COVID-19. Here immunoSEQ multiplex PCR was the method, and the copy in TCRdb shows in-frame clones only, minus some. This table holds about 64,000 clones, roughly 93% found once. CDR3 size: 16 residues. Germline V CDR1 and CDR2: SGHKS, YYEKEE (reference sequence). Trimming removed 0 bases from V and 4 bases from J; junction bases left unmatched: 6. The sequenced sample consisted of peripheral blood. This sequence was found in a human donor in a cohort sampled during active COVID-19. The chain combines TRBV5-5 with TRBJ2-5; 10 nucleotides match TRBD2. The CDR3 is CASSLDPAGGGETQYF. As DNA, the CDR3 is TGTGCCAGCAGCTTGGATCCAGCGGGAGGGGGAGAGACCCAGTACTTC. Drawing the rest from reference TRBV5-5 and TRBJ2-5, the complete variable domain is DAGVTQSPTHLIKTRGQQVTLRCSPISGHKSVSWYQQVLGQGPQFIFQYYEKEERGRGNFPDRFSARQFPNYSSELNVNALLLGDSALYLCASSLDPAGGGETQYFGPGTRLLVL.